This entry concerns a single TCR beta chain. Its antigen is not identified. This specimen belongs to a study of CXCR3-negative and CXCR3-positive naive CD8 T cells. Findings and caveats of the study: Naive CXCR3-negative cells resembled naive CXCR3-positive cells in TRBV-TRBJ usage; memory cells differed.

Each TRB cDNA library was prepared by 5' RACE (with UMI labels). TCRdb reprocessed the 5' RACE reads and keeps a single row for each CDR3 protein, giving no DNA. Its table lists about 57,000 distinct CDR3 sequences. Every subset of CD8+ T cells was sorted in triplicate at 300,000 cells each. Sample: memory CD8+ T cells from blood. This sequence originates from a human donor in good health. Some clones in this sample may be carry-over from other donors' samples.

CDR3 region: CASSLGGGLAAHEQYF. V gene TRBV7-8 combines with J gene TRBJ2-7; TCRdb selects TRBD2, and the lack of DNA leaves this call unchecked. From germline, CDR1 is SGHVS and CDR2 FQNEAQ. This CDR3 region has 16 residues.